This TCR beta chain was recorded in a study of cytomegalovirus exposure and HLA in healthy donors. At the level of the study: The study's early data release held around 85 million unique TCRs from HLA-typed donors.

A word on this clone: The antigen remains undetermined.

PCR was performed using 60 Vbeta and 13 Jbeta primers. Libraries were prepared by immunoSEQ multiplex PCR; TCRdb keeps only in-frame clonotypes and omits some of them. The sample has some 200,000 clones, approximately 70% seen once; the top ten hold 2.6%. Study-wide results and caveats: Some V segments (TRBV6-2 and TRBV6-3 among them) were excluded as indistinguishable. The study labeled roughly 160 TCR beta chains cytomegalovirus-associated.

CDR3 length equals 11 residues. Germline values: CDR1 PRHDT, CDR2 FYEKMQ (reference sequence). Trimming cost V 3 bases and J 7 bases; bases outside gene matches: 0. Material: PBMCs. V gene TRBV13 combines with J gene TRBJ2-7; 7 bases agree with TRBD1. The TCR sequence derives from a man aged 40-49 years in good health and CMV-seropositive. In DNA, the CDR3 is TGTGCCAGCAGCTTGGACAGGGAGCAGTACTTC. As protein: CASSLDREQYF.